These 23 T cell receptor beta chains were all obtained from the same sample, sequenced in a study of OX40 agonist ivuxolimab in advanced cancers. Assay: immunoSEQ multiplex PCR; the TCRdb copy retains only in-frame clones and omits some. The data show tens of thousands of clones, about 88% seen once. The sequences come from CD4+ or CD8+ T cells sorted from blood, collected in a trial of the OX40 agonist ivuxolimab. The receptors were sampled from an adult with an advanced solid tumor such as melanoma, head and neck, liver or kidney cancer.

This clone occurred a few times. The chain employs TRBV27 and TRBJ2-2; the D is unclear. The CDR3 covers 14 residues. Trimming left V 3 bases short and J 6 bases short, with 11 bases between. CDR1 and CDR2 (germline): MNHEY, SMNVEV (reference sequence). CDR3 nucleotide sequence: TGTGCCAGCAGTTTGACGACCTTAGCCGGGGAGCTGTTTTTT. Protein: CASSLTTLAGELFF.

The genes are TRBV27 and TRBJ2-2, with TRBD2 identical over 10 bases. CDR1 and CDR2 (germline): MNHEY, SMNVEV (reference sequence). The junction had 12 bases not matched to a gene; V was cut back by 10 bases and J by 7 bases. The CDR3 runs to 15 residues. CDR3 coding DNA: TGTGCCACCCGGGGAGCGGGAGGGCCCCACGGGGAGCTGTTTTTT. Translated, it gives CATRGAGGPHGELFF.

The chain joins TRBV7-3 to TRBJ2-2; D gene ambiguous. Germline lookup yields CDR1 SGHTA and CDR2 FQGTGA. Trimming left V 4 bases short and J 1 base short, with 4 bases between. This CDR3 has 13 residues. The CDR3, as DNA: TGTGCCAGCAGCTCAATGAACACCGGGGAGCTGTTTTTT. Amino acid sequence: CASSSMNTGELFF.

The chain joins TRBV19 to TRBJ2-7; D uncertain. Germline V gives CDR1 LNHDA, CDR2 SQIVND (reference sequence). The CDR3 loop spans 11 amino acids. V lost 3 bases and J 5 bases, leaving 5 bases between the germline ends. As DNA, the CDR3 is TGTGCCAGTAGTATTGGCCACGAGCAGTACTTC. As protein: CASSIGHEQYF.

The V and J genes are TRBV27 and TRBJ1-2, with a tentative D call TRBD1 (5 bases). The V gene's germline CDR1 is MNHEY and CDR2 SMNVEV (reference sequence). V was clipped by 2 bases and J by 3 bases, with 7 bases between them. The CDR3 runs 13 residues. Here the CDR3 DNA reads TGTGCCAGCAGTTTACGGGGCGACTATGGCTACACCTTC. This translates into CASSLRGDYGYTF.

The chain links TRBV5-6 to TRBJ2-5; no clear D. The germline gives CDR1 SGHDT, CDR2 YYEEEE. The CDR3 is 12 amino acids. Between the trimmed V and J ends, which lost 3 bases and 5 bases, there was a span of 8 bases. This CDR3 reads CASSWSRETQYF. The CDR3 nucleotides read TGTGCCAGCAGCTGGTCGAGGGAGACCCAGTACTTC.

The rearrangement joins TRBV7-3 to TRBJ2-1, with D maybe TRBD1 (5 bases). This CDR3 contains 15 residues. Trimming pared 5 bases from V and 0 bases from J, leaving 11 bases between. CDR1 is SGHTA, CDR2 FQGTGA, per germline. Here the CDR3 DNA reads TGTGCCAGCAGCCTAGGACATAGCTCCTACAATGAGCAGTTCTTC. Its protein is CASSLGHSSYNEQFF.

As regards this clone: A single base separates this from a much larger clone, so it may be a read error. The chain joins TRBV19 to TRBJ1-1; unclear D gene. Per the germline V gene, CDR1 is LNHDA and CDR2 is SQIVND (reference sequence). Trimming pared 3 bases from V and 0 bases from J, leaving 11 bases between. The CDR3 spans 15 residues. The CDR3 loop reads CASSISFVMNTEAFF. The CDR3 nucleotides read TGTGCCAGTAGTATTAGTTTCGTTATGAACACTGAAGCTTTCTTT.

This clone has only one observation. The CDR3, as DNA: TGTGCCTGGAGTGTAGGTGGGGCCCCAGATACGCAGTATTTT. This translates into CAWSVGGAPDTQYF. This chain joins TRBV30 and TRBJ2-3; TRBD1 might be the D (5 bases). CDR1 is GTSNPN, CDR2 SVGIG, per germline (reference sequence). Trimming removed 0 bases from V and 4 bases from J, with 11 bases in between. The CDR3 contains 14 residues.

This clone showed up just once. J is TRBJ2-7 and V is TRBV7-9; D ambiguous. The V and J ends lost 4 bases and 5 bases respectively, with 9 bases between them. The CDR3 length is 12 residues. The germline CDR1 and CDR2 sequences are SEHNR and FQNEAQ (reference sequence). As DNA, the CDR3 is TGTGCCAGCAGCTCCCCCTTACACGAGCAGTACTTC. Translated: CASSSPLHEQYF.

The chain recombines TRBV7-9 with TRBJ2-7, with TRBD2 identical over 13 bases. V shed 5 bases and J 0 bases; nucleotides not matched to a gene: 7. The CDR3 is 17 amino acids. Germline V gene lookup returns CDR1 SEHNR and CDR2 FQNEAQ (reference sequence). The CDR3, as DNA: TGTGCCAGCAGCCCCGGGACTAGCGGGGTTAGCTCCTACGAGCAGTACTTC. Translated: CASSPGTSGVSSYEQYF.

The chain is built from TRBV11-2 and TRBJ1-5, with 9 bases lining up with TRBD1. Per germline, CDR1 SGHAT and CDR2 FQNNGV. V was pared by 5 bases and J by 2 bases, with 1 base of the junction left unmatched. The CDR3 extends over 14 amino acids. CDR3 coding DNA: TGTGCCAGCAGCCGGACAGGGGGCAATCAGCCCCAGCATTTT. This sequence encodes CASSRTGGNQPQHF.

The CDR3 nucleotides are TGCGCCAGCAGCTTGGATGGTCAGATCACTGAAGCTTTCTTT. Translated, it gives CASSLDGQITEAFF. V is TRBV5-1 and J is TRBJ1-1; D unresolved. The germline V gene has CDR1 SGHRS and CDR2 YFSETQ. The CDR3 is 14 amino acids. Trimming left V 0 bases short and J 4 bases short, with 10 bases between. The full variable domain, rest sourced from reference TRBV5-1 and TRBJ1-1, is KAGVTQTPRYLIKTRGQQVTLSCSPISGHRSVSWYQQTPGQGLQFLFEYFSETQRNKGNFPGRFSGRQFSNSRSEMNVSTLELGDSALYLCASSLDGQITEAFFGQGTRLTVV.

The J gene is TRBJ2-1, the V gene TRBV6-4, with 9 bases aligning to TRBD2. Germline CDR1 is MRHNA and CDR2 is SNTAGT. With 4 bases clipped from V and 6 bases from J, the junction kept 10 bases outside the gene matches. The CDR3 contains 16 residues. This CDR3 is CASSADFSGSPNEQFF. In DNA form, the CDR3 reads TGTGCCAGCAGTGCCGACTTTAGCGGGAGCCCCAATGAGCAGTTCTTC.

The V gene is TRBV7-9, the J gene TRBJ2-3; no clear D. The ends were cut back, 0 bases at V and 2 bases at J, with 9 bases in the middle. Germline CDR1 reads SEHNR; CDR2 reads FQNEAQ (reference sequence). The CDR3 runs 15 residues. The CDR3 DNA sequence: TGTGCCAGCAGCTTAGCGAAAGCTTTCACAGATACGCAGTATTTT. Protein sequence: CASSLAKAFTDTQYF.

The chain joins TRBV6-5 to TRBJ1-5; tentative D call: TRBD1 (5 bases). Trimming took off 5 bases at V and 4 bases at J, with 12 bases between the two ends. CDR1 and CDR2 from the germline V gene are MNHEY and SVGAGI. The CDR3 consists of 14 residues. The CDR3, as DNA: TGTGCCAGCAGTCCTTCGGGGGGTAATCAGCCCCAGCATTTT. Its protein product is CASSPSGGNQPQHF.

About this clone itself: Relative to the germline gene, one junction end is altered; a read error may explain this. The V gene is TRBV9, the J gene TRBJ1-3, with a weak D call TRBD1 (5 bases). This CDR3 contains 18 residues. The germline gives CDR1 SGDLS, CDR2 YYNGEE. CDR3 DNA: TGTGCCAGCAGCGTAGAGGGAGGAGGACACACGTCTGCAAACACCATATATTTT. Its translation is CASSVEGGGHTSANTIYF.

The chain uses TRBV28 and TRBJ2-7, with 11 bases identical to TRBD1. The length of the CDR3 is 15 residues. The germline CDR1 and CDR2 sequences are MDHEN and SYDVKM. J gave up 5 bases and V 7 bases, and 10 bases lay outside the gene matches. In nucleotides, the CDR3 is TGTGCCAGCACTCTTGGACAGGGGGCTATCCACGAGCAGTACTTC. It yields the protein CASTLGQGAIHEQYF.

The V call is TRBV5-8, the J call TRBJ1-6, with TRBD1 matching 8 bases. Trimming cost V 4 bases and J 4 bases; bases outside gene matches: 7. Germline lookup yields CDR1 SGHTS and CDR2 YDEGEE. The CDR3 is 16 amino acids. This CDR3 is CASSPGQVGYNSPLHF. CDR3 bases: TGTGCCAGCAGCCCGGGACAGGTCGGATATAATTCACCCCTCCACTTT.

The CDR3 DNA is TGCGCCAGCAGCCAAGGGGATGAAAAACTGTTTTTT. Residues: CASSQGDEKLFF. The rearrangement joins TRBV4-1 to TRBJ1-4; D remains ambiguous. The CDR3 is 12 residues long. Germline loops: CDR1 MGHRA, CDR2 YSYEKL. Between the trimmed V and J ends, which lost 1 base and 6 bases, there was a span of 3 bases.

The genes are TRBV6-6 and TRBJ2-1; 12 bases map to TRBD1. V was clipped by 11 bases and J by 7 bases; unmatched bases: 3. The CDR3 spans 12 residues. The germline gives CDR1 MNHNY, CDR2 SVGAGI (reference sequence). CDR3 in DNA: TGTGCCGGGGGACAGGGGGCAAATGAGCAGTTCTTC. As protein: CAGGQGANEQFF.

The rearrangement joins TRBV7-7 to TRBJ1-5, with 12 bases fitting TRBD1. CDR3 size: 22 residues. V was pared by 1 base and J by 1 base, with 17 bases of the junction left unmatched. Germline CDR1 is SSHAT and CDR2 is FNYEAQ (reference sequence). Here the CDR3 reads CASSLVSDDRDRGRGSNQPQHF. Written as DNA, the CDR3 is TGTGCCAGCAGCTTAGTTTCCGATGACCGGGACAGGGGGCGTGGGAGCAATCAGCCCCAGCATTTT.

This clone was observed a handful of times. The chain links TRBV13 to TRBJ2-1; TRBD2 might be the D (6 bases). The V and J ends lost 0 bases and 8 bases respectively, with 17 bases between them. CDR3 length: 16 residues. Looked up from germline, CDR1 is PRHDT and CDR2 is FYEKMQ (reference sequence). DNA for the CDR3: TGTGCCAGCAGCTTAGGAGCTAGCGTCCCTGGGGATGAGCAGTTCTTC. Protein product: CASSLGASVPGDEQFF. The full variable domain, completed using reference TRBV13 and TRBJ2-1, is AAGVIQSPRHLIKEKRETATLKCYPIPRHDTVYWYQQGPGQDPQFLISFYEKMQSDKGSIPDRFSAQQFSDYHSELNMSSLELGDSALYFCASSLGASVPGDEQFFGPGTRLTVL.